This T cell receptor (beta chain) was profiled in a study of cytomegalovirus exposure and HLA in healthy donors. Germline CDR1 LNHDA, CDR2 SQIVND (reference sequence). CDR3 length equals 16 residues. V gave up 7 bases and J gave up 4 bases, with 22 bases separating them. With 60 Vbeta and 13 Jbeta primers, the PCR was carried out. Clones were sequenced by immunoSEQ multiplex PCR, and TCRdb holds only the in-frame ones, with some missing. The data hold some 160,000 clones, with roughly 85% observed a single time. The sample was PBMCs. The V and J genes are TRBV19 and TRBJ1-1, with D possibly being TRBD1 (6 bases). The TCR originated in a woman aged 40 to 49 in good health and CMV-seronegative. The CDR3 sequence is CASKLLQGDGGTEAFF. CDR3 DNA: TGTGCCAGTAAACTCTTACAGGGCGACGGAGGCACTGAAGCTTTCTTT.